A selection of T cell receptor beta chains follows, all from one sample in a study of blood T cells in healthy people across ages. TCRdb re-called the 5' RACE reads through MiXCR, storing one row per CDR3 protein. Counted here are about 640,000 distinct CDR3 sequences, under 65% occurring once; the ten biggest clones make up over 30%. Material: blood. Source of these receptors: a man aged 55 to 69 in good health. The CDR3 runs from the conserved cysteine through the conserved F or W. A D gene is named only where the DNA matches it firmly. The listing skips clone size in some rows; elsewhere it reads once, few, many or a size class.

TRBV4-2,NA,TRBJ2-5,NA,CASSPIQSGQETQYF,TGTGCCAGCAGCCCCATACAGAGCGGTCAAGAGACCCAGTACTTC
TRBV6-1,NA,TRBJ2-1,TRBD2,CASRMSGNNEQFF,TGTGCCAGCAGGATGAGCGGGAACAATGAGCAGTTCTTC
TRBV29-1,few,TRBJ2-1,TRBD2,CSVDRKLTSVQFF,TGCAGCGTTGATAGAAAACTGACTAGCGTGCAGTTCTTC
TRBV27,NA,TRBJ2-5,TRBD1,CAINSRDRGRETQYF,TGTGCCATCAACTCCCGGGACAGGGGTAGGGAGACCCAGTACTTC
TRBV13,NA,TRBJ2-7,NA,CASSLGFNCEQYF,TGTGCCAGCAGCCTAGGCTTCAACTGCGAGCAGTACTTC
TRBV2,NA,TRBJ2-4,TRBD2,CASSASTGGLNIQSF,TGTGCCAGCAGTGCCTCAACGGGGGGGTTGAACATTCAGTCCTTC
TRBV25-1,few,TRBJ2-3,TRBD1,CASSEPSGQGAGTQYF,TGTGCCAGCAGTGAACCCTCGGGACAGGGGGCGGGTACGCAGTATTTT
TRBV12-3/TRBV12-4,NA,TRBJ2-3,NA,CASSGGGAGDAQYF,TGTGCCAGCAGTGGCGGAGGGGCCGGAGATGCGCAGTATTTT
TRBV2,once,TRBJ2-5,TRBD1,CASSDPGTGNQETQYF,TGTGCCAGCAGTGACCCCGGGACAGGGAACCAAGAGACCCAGTACTTC
TRBV2,NA,TRBJ2-1,TRBD2,CASTATSGTHNEQFF,TGTGCCAGCACCGCAACTAGCGGGACCCACAATGAGCAGTTCTTC
TRBV20-1,few,TRBJ1-2,TRBD1,CSAPGQGASGYGYTF,TGCAGTGCGCCGGGACAGGGGGCATCGGGCTATGGCTACACCTTC
TRBV20-1,NA,TRBJ2-5,NA,CSARYEETQYF,TGCAGTGCTAGATATGAAGAGACCCAGTACTTC
TRBV2,NA,TRBJ1-2,NA,CASSLDSGGYTF,TGTGCCAGCTCTCTAGACAGTGGTGGCTACACCTTC
TRBV20-1,NA,TRBJ2-3,TRBD2,CSARSGGGGSDTQYF,TGCAGTGCTAGGTCTGGCGGGGGGGGGTCAGATACGCAGTATTTT
TRBV11-2,NA,TRBJ2-5,TRBD1,CASSSGTYRGETQYF,TGTGCCAGCAGCTCGGGCACGTACAGGGGGGAGACCCAGTACTTC
TRBV6-5,once,TRBJ2-5,NA,CASRMHRTVAQYF,TGTGCCAGCAGGATGCACCGAACGGTAGCCCAGTACTTC
TRBV20-1,once,TRBJ1-5,NA,CSAREAGNGDSNQPQHF,TGCAGTGCTAGAGAGGCAGGGAATGGGGATAGCAATCAGCCCCAGCATTTT
TRBV20-1,once,TRBJ2-5,TRBD2,CSARSPSGPGKTQYF,TGCAGTGCTAGATCCCCTAGCGGCCCTGGGAAGACCCAGTACTTC
TRBV20-1,NA,TRBJ2-5,TRBD1,CSASDRDQETQYF,TGCAGTGCTAGTGACAGGGACCAAGAGACCCAGTACTTC
TRBV16,few,TRBJ2-3,TRBD1,CASSLRQGRTDTQYF,TGTGCCAGCAGCCTTCGACAGGGGCGAACAGATACGCAGTATTTT
TRBV5-1,NA,TRBJ1-2,NA,CASSLGGANYGCTF,TGCGCCAGCAGCTTGGGAGGGGCTAACTATGGCTGCACCTTC
TRBV29-1,NA,TRBJ1-1,NA,CSTYRDTEAFF,TGCAGCACTTACCGGGACACTGAAGCTTTCTTT
TRBV7-8,once,TRBJ2-5,TRBD2,CASGSGADQETQYF,TGTGCCAGCGGGAGCGGGGCCGACCAAGAGACCCAGTACTTC
TRBV10-3,few,TRBJ2-7,NA,CATAQGEDYEQYF,TGTGCCACCGCCCAGGGAGAGGACTACGAGCAGTACTTC
TRBV7-9,NA,TRBJ2-5,NA,CASSLSPSWSETQYF,TGTGCCAGCAGCTTATCCCCCAGCTGGTCGGAGACCCAGTACTTC
TRBV20-1,NA,TRBJ2-5,TRBD2,CSARDQEKGGETQYF,TGCAGTGCTAGAGATCAGGAAAAGGGAGGGGAGACCCAGTACTTC
TRBV12-5,NA,TRBJ2-7,TRBD2,CASGRTGLVYEQYF,TGTGCTAGTGGTCGAACCGGACTAGTCTACGAGCAGTACTTC
TRBV6-5,NA,TRBJ2-5,NA,CASSYSGLAGKETQYF,TGTGCCAGCAGTTACTCAGGTCTGGCGGGGAAAGAGACCCAGTACTTC
TRBV4-1,NA,TRBJ1-1,TRBD1,CASSLRTGRNTEAFF,TGCGCCAGCAGCCTACGGACAGGGAGGAACACTGAAGCTTTCTTT
TRBV7-6,NA,TRBJ2-1,TRBD2,CASSLPGGRNNEQFF,TGTGCCAGCAGCTTGCCGGGGGGGCGGAACAATGAGCAGTTCTTC
TRBV28,few,TRBJ2-4,NA,CASSTGFWVAKNIQYF,TGTGCCAGCAGTACCGGATTCTGGGTGGCCAAAAACATTCAGTACTTC
TRBV6-4,NA,TRBJ1-5,NA,CASSDSLGQSNQPQHF,TGTGCCAGCAGTGACTCCCTCGGACAGAGCAATCAGCCCCAGCATTTT
TRBV10-3,NA,TRBJ2-5,NA,CAISAQGREETQYF,TGTGCCATCAGCGCCCAGGGGAGGGAGGAGACCCAGTACTTC
TRBV6-2/TRBV6-3,NA,TRBJ2-7,NA,CASSDVREEQYF,TGTGCCAGCAGTGACGTCCGGGAGGAGCAGTACTTC
TRBV3-1,many,TRBJ1-4,NA,CASSRYGEGNEKLFF,TGTGCCAGCAGCCGGTACGGGGAGGGTAATGAAAAACTGTTTTTT
TRBV5-1,NA,TRBJ2-3,NA,CTSSSPGVDTQYF,TGCACCAGCAGCTCCCCGGGGGTAGATACGCAGTATTTT
TRBV4-2,NA,TRBJ2-5,NA,CASSPGPRGETQYF,TGTGCCAGCAGCCCGGGACCGAGGGGAGAGACCCAGTACTTC
TRBV12-3/TRBV12-4,NA,TRBJ2-5,NA,CASRTTGDRASTETQYF,TGTGCCAGCAGGACTACGGGGGATAGGGCAAGCACAGAGACCCAGTACTTC
TRBV3-1,NA,TRBJ1-2,NA,CASSQEDTGYTF,TGTGCCAGCAGCCAAGAGGACACTGGCTACACCTTC
TRBV7-9,NA,TRBJ2-5,TRBD1,CASSSALGGALQETQYF,TGTGCCAGCAGCTCCGCTTTAGGGGGCGCGTTGCAAGAGACCCAGTACTTC
TRBV9,NA,TRBJ1-2,NA,CASSAFDNLNYGYTF,TGTGCCAGCAGCGCATTTGACAATCTTAACTATGGCTACACCTTT
TRBV5-6,NA,TRBJ2-3,TRBD1,CASSWGTGGASTDTQYF,TGTGCCAGCAGCTGGGGTACAGGGGGCGCGAGTACAGATACGCAGTATTTT
TRBV10-3,NA,TRBJ2-5,NA,CAIGLLQETQYF,TGTGCCATCGGCTTGCTACAAGAGACCCAGTACTTC
TRBV7-9,few,TRBJ2-5,TRBD2,CASSFSGGKISYF,TGTGCCAGCAGCTTCAGCGGGGGCAAAATTTCGTACTTC
TRBV29-1,NA,TRBJ2-5,NA,CSSRGRGETQYF,TGCAGCTCCCGGGGAAGGGGAGAGACCCAGTACTTC
TRBV20-1,NA,TRBJ2-7,TRBD2,CSARVKRFYSGGTYEQYF,TGCAGTGCTAGGGTTAAGCGTTTTTATAGCGGGGGGACCTACGAGCAGTACTTC
TRBV24-1,NA,TRBJ1-2,NA,CALLRGGNYGYTF,TGTGCCTTGCTCCGGGGCGGAAACTATGGCTACACCTTC
TRBV4-2,NA,TRBJ1-5,NA,CASSPDNSNQPQHF,TGTGCCAGCAGCCCGGATAATAGCAATCAGCCCCAGCATTTT
TRBV28,once,TRBJ1-4,NA,CASKLHRRRNEKLFF,TGTGCCAGCAAACTTCACCGACGGAGGAATGAAAAACTGTTTTTT
TRBV29-1,NA,TRBJ2-7,NA,CSVEDRGAGADEQYF,TGCAGCGTTGAAGATCGAGGGGCAGGGGCCGACGAGCAGTACTTC
TRBV6-2/TRBV6-3,NA,TRBJ2-7,TRBD2,CASRLTSGGYEQYF,TGTGCCAGCAGGCTAACTAGCGGGGGATACGAGCAGTACTTC
TRBV9,NA,TRBJ2-5,NA,CASSVADSRETQYF,TGTGCCAGCAGCGTAGCTGACAGTAGAGAGACCCAGTACTTC
TRBV25-1,few,TRBJ2-7,NA,CASLRGLRGWGYEQYF,TGTGCCAGCCTAAGGGGTCTTCGGGGATGGGGCTACGAGCAGTACTTC
TRBV10-3,NA,TRBJ2-5,NA,CAISDPPNREVQETQYF,TGTGCCATCAGTGACCCCCCAAACAGGGAAGTTCAAGAGACCCAGTACTTC
TRBV27,NA,TRBJ2-3,NA,CASSLLATDTQYF,TGTGCCAGCAGTCTACTAGCTACAGATACGCAGTATTTT
TRBV5-1,NA,TRBJ2-7,NA,CAGSLVPRGEYEQYF,TGCGCCGGCAGCTTGGTACCGCGGGGAGAGTACGAGCAGTACTTC
TRBV20-1,few,TRBJ2-5,NA,CSAQRDGRGETQYF,TGCAGTGCTCAAAGGGACGGAAGGGGAGAGACCCAGTACTTC